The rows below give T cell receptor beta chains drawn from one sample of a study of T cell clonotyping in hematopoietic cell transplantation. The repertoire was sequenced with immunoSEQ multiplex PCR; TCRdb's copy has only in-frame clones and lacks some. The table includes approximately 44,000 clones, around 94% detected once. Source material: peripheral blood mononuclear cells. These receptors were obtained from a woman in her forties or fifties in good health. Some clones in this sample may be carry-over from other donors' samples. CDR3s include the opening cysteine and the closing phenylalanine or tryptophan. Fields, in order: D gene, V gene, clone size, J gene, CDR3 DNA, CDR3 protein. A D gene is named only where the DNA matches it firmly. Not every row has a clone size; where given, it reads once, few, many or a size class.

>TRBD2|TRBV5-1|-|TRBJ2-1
TGCGCCAGCAGCATACTAGCGGGGGACCCGAGCGGTGAGCAGTTCTTC
CASSILAGDPSGEQFF
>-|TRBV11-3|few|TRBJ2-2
TGTGCCAGCACCTCTTACCCCGGGGAGCTGTTTTTT
CASTSYPGELFF
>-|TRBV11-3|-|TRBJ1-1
TGTGCCAGCAGCTCGTCTCGCAGGGCAGGGAACACTGAAGCTTTCTTT
CASSSSRRAGNTEAFF
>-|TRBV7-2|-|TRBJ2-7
TGTGCCAGCAGCTTTTGGACTCCCTACGAGCAGTACTTC
CASSFWTPYEQYF
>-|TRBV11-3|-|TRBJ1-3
TGTGCCAGCGGATTCGGGGGGTCCGGAAACACCATATATTTT
CASGFGGSGNTIYF
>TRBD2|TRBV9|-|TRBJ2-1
TGTGCCAGCAGCTTCGTGGCAGCGGGGGCTACGGGTGATGAGCAGTTCTTC
CASSFVAAGATGDEQFF
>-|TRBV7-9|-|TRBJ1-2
TGTGCCAGCAGCTTAGCGGCAGAGTCCTATGGCTACACCTTC
CASSLAAESYGYTF
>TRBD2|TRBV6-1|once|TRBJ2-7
TGTGCCAGCAGTGTTCGACTAGCGGAGAACTACCTGACGTACGAGCAGTACTTC
CASSVRLAENYLTYEQYF
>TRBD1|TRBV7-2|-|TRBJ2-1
TGTGCCAGCAGCTCCGCTTGGGACAGGGGCTACAATGAGCAGTTCTTC
CASSSAWDRGYNEQFF
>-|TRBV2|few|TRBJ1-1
TGTGCCAGCAGAGTACAGTTGAACACTGAAGCTTTCTTT
CASRVQLNTEAFF
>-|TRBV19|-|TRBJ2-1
TGTGCCAGTAGTCCGGGGGGCAGTTATGAGCAGTTCTTC
CASSPGGSYEQFF
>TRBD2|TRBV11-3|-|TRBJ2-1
TGTGCCAGCAGCCGCGGACTAGCACGCTACAATGAGCAGTTCTTC
CASSRGLARYNEQFF
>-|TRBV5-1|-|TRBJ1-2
TGCGCCAGCAGCTTGGTGCAGGCGAGCGGCTACACCTTC
CASSLVQASGYTF
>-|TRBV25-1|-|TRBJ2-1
TGTGCCAGCAGTGAATATAAGTGGCGGGGTTCGGACAATGAGCAGTTCTTC
CASSEYKWRGSDNEQFF
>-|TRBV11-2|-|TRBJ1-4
TGTGCCAGCAGCTTAGATGGGGGCGCCCCGCGGAAACTGTTTTTT
CASSLDGGAPRKLFF
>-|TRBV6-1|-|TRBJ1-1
TGTGCCAGCAGTGAGCTCAGGGGCACTGAAGCTTTCTTT
CASSELRGTEAFF